This TCR beta chain is from a study of blood T cell repertoires in COVID-19 (TCRdb year 2020). Describing the broader study: The collaborator samples originated in the United States, Italy and Spain and spanned the acute and convalescent phases of COVID-19. The material from the prospective study consisted of cDNA or gDNA derived from T cells, B-cell-depleted T cells, or PBMCs. The dataset comprised deeply sampled blood TCRbeta repertoires from subjects exposed to, actively infected with, or recovered from COVID-19. The repertoires were released in a freely available public database intended as a resource for research on the immune response to SARS-CoV-2. The samples were drawn from the first 160 participants of the ongoing ImmuneRACE study and from some 1,300 subjects provided by 6 global collaborators. A de-identified subject ID, COVID-19 status, age in years and sex were almost always included in the sample metadata. Where available, HLA class I and class II types were obtained from metadata supplied by the sample provider rather than from assay-based typing. Results the study describes overall, beyond this receptor: How much clinical and demographic metadata was included differed by source and by participant, and the metadata was provided uncurated.

The immunoSEQ Assay, a bias-controlled multiplex PCR, was used to amplify TCRbeta CDR3 regions from genomic DNA. The paper's data handling went like this. The number of nucleated cells in each sample was estimated by amplification of reference gene primers within the assay. Sequence reads were collapsed and filtered to measure the absolute abundance of every unique TCRbeta CDR3 rearrangement. Productive Simpson clonality was computed per sample as the square root of Simpson's diversity index over productive rearrangements. TCRdb's version of the immuneACCESS table is confined to in-frame rearrangements and falls short of the full clone set. An unresolved V gene accounts for under half of the shortfall where checked; the remainder is of unknown origin. Clone size and V and J calls were adopted from that table, with D and trimming inferred from the DNA. In this sample the table shows under 250,000 clones, roughly 77% of which occur a single time. Of the sample, less than 7% falls within the top ten clones.

The CDR3 goes from the cysteine to the phenylalanine over 14 residues. The read is trimmed to its CDR3 DNA, 42 bases read in frame from base 1. Unmatched junction bases come to 7, with V trimmed by 6 bases and J by 5 bases. CDR1 LNHDA and CDR2 SQIVND were looked up in the germline V gene (reference sequence). Points on this clone: This receptor's antigen is unknown. Qualities for individual bases were not recorded, and no much larger clone is one base off.

At one collaborating source in Seattle, patients were enrolled during active infection and were followed longitudinally through the course of disease. Whole blood was collected in K2EDTA tubes by collaborating institutions according to the institutions' own protocols. For TCRbeta analysis, collaborators shipped samples as frozen whole blood, isolated PBMCs, or DNA extracted from either of those sample types. This chain is built from TRBV19 and TRBJ1-2; 9 middle bases align to TRBD1. The sequence was collected from a woman between 35 and 50 years old with COVID-19, enrolled during active disease. The material sequenced was peripheral blood. The DNA is TGTGCCAGTAGAGAGACAGGGGGAGATTATGGCTACACCTTC. Translated, it reads CASRETGGDYGYTF.